The rows below give T cell receptor beta chains drawn from one sample of a study of T-cell memory formation after mild COVID-19. TCRdb reanalysed the 5' RACE reads using MiXCR and keeps one entry per CDR3 protein. The data contain 350,000 to 500,000 distinct CDR3 sequences, 20% to 30% of them seen just once; the ten biggest clones take up about an eighth. The sample taken for sequencing was PBMCs or a T cell subset sorted from them (not recorded which). These receptors were obtained from an adult woman who had mild COVID-19 (a few samples of this study predate the infection). Cell type and time point are not known. CDR3s include the opening cysteine and the closing phenylalanine or tryptophan. The order of the fields is clone size, D gene, J gene, V gene, CDR3 protein, CDR3 DNA. A D gene is named only where the DNA matches it firmly. Rows give clone size only sometimes, using once, few, many, or a class for an expanded clone.

few	TRBD2	TRBJ2-1	TRBV7-2	CASSFGAGGEQFF	TGTGCCAGCAGCTTTGGAGCGGGAGGCGAGCAGTTCTTC
.	.	TRBJ2-7	TRBV4-3	CASSQGWSGTSYEQYF	TGCGCCAGCAGCCAAGGGTGGAGCGGGACATCCTACGAGCAGTACTTC
.	.	TRBJ2-1	TRBV7-2	CASIAASRSYNEQFF	TGTGCCAGCATAGCGGCCTCCCGGTCCTACAATGAGCAGTTCTTC
.	.	TRBJ1-3	TRBV29-1	CSVGDSGNTIYF	TGCAGCGTTGGGGACTCTGGAAACACCATATATTTT
.	.	TRBJ1-4	TRBV6-1	CASSGFPETSTNEKLFF	TGTGCCAGCAGCGGATTCCCAGAGACTTCAACTAATGAAAAACTGTTTTTT
few	.	TRBJ1-4	TRBV15	CATSRDPSGEKLFF	TGTGCCACCAGCAGAGATCCCTCGGGTGAAAAACTGTTTTTT
few	TRBD1	TRBJ1-2	TRBV6-5	CASSYSNLGDRNYGYTF	TGTGCCAGCAGTTACTCGAACCTGGGGGACAGGAATTATGGCTACACCTTC
few	TRBD2	TRBJ2-7	TRBV15	CATSRDRVVTSGYEQYF	TGTGCCACCAGCAGAGATCGGGTTGTGACTAGCGGATACGAGCAGTACTTC
few	TRBD1	TRBJ1-5	TRBV20-1	CSVGQGIYSNQPQHF	TGCAGTGTGGGACAGGGGATTTATAGCAATCAGCCCCAGCATTTT
few	.	TRBJ2-5	TRBV4-2	CASSPEQGYQETQYF	TGTGCCAGCAGCCCCGAACAGGGTTATCAAGAGACCCAGTACTTC
.	.	TRBJ1-2	TRBV12-3/TRBV12-4	CASRRSGEIHGYTF	TGTGCCAGCAGGCGCAGTGGGGAAATTCATGGCTACACCTTC
.	.	TRBJ2-3	TRBV7-2	CASSAKVADTQYF	TGTGCCAGCAGCGCCAAAGTGGCAGATACGCAGTATTTT
.	.	TRBJ1-4	TRBV4-1	CASSQDVQKNEKLFF	TGCGCCAGCAGCCAAGATGTACAGAAGAATGAAAAACTGTTTTTT
few	.	TRBJ2-1	TRBV30	CAWSGFGSSYNEQFF	TGTGCCTGGAGTGGGTTCGGTAGCTCCTACAATGAGCAGTTCTTC
.	TRBD1	TRBJ2-2	TRBV5-4	CASADRANTGELFF	TGTGCCAGCGCGGACAGGGCGAACACCGGGGAGCTGTTTTTT
.	.	TRBJ2-7	TRBV4-1	CASSKLQGILYEQYF	TGCGCCAGCAGCAAACTCCAGGGGATACTCTACGAGCAGTACTTC
few	.	TRBJ1-1	TRBV12-3/TRBV12-4	CASSPRRAEAFF	TGTGCCAGCAGCCCTCGTCGAGCTGAAGCTTTCTTT
.	.	TRBJ1-1	TRBV7-8	CASSSIPNTEAFF	TGTGCCAGCAGCTCCATTCCGAACACTGAAGCTTTCTTT
many	.	TRBJ2-5	TRBV2	CASRTSRETQYF	TGTGCCAGCAGGACTAGTCGGGAGACCCAGTACTTC
.	TRBD1	TRBJ2-7	TRBV29-1	CSVGDSPQYF	TGCAGCGTGGGGGACAGCCCGCAGTACTTC
.	TRBD1	TRBJ1-2	TRBV15	CATSRTGRDRGWGYTF	TGTGCCACCAGCAGAACCGGACGGGACAGGGGTTGGGGCTACACCTTC
few	TRBD1	TRBJ1-1	TRBV5-1	CASSHGQGWKSEAFF	TGCGCCAGCAGCCACGGACAGGGGTGGAAATCTGAAGCTTTCTTT
.	.	TRBJ2-7	TRBV7-9	CASRGTRQYF	TGTGCCAGCAGGGGCACCCGTCAGTACTTC
.	TRBD1	TRBJ2-7	TRBV3-1	CASSQQGQVSREQYF	TGTGCCAGCAGCCAGCAAGGACAGGTGTCTAGAGAGCAGTACTTC
.	TRBD1	TRBJ2-5	TRBV7-9	CASSLLQGYSETQYF	TGTGCCAGCAGCTTATTACAGGGGTACTCCGAGACCCAGTACTTC
.	TRBD2	TRBJ2-2	TRBV5-4	CASGGLAGGRGELFF	TGTGCCAGCGGCGGACTAGCGGGAGGTCGCGGGGAGCTGTTTTTT
many	TRBD2	TRBJ2-7	TRBV9	CASSPGTSGSPTSYEQYF	TGTGCCAGCAGCCCAGGGACTAGCGGGAGCCCCACATCCTACGAGCAGTACTTC
few	TRBD1	TRBJ2-7	TRBV5-6	CASSHRDRDWEQYF	TGTGCCAGCAGCCACCGGGACAGGGACTGGGAGCAGTACTTC
.	TRBD1	TRBJ1-3	TRBV5-4	CASSYQTGGSGNTIYF	TGTGCCAGCAGCTATCAAACAGGGGGCTCTGGAAACACCATATATTTT
.	.	TRBJ1-3	TRBV5-5	CASSLQVVSGNTIYF	TGTGCCAGCAGCTTGCAGGTTGTTTCTGGAAACACCATATATTTT
.	.	TRBJ2-3	TRBV7-8	CASSLGDFWGPDTQYF	TGTGCCAGCAGCTTGGGGGACTTCTGGGGCCCAGATACGCAGTATTTT
.	.	TRBJ2-5	TRBV13	CASSPSSDSPRAETQYF	TGTGCCAGCAGCCCATCGTCGGACAGTCCTAGGGCGGAGACCCAGTACTTC
few	.	TRBJ2-1	TRBV18	CASADTGGTGEQFF	TGTGCCAGCGCGGACACCGGGGGAACGGGGGAGCAGTTCTTC
.	.	TRBJ2-1	TRBV7-9	CGLERPTTNEQFF	TGCGGGCTGGAACGGCCTACCACTAATGAGCAGTTCTTC
.	.	TRBJ1-1	TRBV12-3/TRBV12-4	CASTPRLNTEAFF	TGTGCCAGCACCCCCAGGTTGAACACTGAAGCTTTCTTT
.	.	TRBJ1-2	TRBV7-8	CASSLALQTNYGYTF	TGTGCCAGCAGCTTAGCGCTCCAGACTAACTATGGCTACACCTTC
.	TRBD2	TRBJ2-1	TRBV6-5	CASSPPGLAGVTAFF	TGTGCCAGCAGTCCCCCGGGACTAGCGGGGGTAACCGCGTTCTTC